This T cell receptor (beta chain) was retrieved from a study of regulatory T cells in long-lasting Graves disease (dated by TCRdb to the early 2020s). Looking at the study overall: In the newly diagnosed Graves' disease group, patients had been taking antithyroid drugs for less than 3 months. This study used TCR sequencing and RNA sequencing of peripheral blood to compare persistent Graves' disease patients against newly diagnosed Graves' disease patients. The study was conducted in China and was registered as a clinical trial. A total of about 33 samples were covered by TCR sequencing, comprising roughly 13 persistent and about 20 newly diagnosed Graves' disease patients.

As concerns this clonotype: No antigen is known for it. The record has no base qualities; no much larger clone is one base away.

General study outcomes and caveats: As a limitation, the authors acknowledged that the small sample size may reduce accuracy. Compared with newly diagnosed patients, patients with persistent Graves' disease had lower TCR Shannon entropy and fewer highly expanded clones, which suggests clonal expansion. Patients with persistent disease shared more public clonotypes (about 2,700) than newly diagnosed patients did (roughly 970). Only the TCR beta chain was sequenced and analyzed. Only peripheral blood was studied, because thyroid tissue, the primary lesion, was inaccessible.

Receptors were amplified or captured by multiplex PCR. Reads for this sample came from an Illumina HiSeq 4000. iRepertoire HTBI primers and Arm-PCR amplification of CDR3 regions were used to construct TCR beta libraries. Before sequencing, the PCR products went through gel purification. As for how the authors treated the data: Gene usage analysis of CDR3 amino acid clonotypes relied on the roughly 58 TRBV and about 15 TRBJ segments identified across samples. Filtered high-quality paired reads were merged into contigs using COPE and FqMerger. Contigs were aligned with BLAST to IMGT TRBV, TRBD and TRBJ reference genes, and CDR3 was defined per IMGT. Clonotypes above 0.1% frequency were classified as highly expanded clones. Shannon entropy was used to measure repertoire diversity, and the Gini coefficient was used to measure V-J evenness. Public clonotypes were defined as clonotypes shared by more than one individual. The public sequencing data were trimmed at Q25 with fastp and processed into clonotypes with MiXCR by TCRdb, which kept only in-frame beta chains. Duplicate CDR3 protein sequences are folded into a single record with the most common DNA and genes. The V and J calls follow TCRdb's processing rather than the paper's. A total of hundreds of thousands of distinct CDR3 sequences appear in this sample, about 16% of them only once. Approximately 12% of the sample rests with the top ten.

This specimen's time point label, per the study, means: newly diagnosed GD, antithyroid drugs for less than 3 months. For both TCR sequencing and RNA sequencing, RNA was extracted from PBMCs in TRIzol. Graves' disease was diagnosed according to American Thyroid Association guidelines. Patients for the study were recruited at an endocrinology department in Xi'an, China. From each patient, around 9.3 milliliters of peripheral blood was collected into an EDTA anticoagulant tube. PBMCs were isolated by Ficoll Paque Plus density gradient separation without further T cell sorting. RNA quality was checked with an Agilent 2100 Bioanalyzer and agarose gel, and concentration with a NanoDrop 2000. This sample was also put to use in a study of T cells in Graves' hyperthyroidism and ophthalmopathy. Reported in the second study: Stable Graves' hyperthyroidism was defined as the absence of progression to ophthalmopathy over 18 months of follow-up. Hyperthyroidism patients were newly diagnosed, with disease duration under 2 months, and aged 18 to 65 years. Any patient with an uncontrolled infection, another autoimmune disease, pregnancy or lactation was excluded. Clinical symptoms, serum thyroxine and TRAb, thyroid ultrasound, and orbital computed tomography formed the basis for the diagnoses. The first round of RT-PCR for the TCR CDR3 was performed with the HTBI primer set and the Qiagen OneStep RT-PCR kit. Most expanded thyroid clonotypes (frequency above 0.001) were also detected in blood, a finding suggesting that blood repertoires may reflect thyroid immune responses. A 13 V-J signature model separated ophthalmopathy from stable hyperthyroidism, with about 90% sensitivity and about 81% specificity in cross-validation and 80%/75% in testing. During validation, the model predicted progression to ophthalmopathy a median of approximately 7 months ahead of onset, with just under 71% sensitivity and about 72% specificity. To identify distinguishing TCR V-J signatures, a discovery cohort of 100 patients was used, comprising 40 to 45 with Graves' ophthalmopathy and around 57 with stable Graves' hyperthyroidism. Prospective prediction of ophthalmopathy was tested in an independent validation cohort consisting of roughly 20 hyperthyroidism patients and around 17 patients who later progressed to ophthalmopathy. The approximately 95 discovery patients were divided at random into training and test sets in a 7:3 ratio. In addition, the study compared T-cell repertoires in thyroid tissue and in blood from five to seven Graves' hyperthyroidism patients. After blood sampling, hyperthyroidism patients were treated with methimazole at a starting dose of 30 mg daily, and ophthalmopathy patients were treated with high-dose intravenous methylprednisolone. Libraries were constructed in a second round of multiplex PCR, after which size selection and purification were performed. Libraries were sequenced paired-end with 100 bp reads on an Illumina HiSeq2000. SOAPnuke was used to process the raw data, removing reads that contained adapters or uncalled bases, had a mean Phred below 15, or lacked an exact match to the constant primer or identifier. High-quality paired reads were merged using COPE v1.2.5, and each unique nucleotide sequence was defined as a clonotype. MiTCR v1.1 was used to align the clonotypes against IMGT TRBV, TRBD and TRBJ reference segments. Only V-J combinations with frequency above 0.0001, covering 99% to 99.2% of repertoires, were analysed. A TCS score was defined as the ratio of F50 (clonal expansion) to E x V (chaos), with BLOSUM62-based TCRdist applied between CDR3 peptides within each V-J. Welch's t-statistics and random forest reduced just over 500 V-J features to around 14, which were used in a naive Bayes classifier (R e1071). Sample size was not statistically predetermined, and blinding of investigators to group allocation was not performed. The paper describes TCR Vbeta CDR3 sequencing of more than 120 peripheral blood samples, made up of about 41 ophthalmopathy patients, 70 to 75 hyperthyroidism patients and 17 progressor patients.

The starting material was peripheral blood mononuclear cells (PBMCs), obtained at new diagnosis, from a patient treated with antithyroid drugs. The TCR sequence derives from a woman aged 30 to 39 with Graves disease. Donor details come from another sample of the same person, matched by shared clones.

The CDR3 protein: CASSLRRPQETQYF. The nucleotide sequence is given as TGTGCCAGCAGCCTCCGTCGTCCCCAAGAGACCCAGTACTTC. The chain is assembled from TRBV13 and TRBJ2-5, with no reliable assignment of the D segment. Sequences PRHDT (CDR1) and FYEKMQ (CDR2) are obtained from the germline V gene (reference sequence). The CDR3 runs 14 amino acids, cysteine and phenylalanine included. CDR3 DNA only is kept here, 42 bases in frame from base 1. The V and J ends are trimmed by 5 bases and 1 base, leaving 11 bases between them. Where the CDR3 stops, the reference TRBV13 and TRBJ2-5 genes take over; the full variable domain is AAGVIQSPRHLIKEKRETATLKCYPIPRHDTVYWYQQGPGQDPQFLISFYEKMQSDKGSIPDRFSAQQFSDYHSELNMSSLELGDSALYFCASSLRRPQETQYFGPGTRLLVL.